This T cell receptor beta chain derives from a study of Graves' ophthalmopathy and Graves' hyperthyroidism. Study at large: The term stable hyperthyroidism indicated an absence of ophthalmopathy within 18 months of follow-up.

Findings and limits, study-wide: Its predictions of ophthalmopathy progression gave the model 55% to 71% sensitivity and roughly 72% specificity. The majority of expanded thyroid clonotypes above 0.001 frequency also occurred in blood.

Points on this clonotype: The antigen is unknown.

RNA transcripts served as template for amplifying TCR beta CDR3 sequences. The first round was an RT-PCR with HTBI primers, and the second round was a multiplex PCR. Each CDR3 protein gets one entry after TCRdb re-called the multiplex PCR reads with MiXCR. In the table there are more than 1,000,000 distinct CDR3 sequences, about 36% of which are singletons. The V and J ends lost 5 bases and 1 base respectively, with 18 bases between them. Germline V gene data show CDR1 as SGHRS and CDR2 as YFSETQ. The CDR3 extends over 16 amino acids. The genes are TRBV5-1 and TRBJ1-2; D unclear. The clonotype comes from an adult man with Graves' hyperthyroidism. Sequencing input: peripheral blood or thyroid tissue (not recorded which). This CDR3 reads CASRPASGNFNYGYTF. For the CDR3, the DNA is TGCGCCAGCAGGCCGGCTAGCGGAAATTTTAACTATGGCTACACCTTC.